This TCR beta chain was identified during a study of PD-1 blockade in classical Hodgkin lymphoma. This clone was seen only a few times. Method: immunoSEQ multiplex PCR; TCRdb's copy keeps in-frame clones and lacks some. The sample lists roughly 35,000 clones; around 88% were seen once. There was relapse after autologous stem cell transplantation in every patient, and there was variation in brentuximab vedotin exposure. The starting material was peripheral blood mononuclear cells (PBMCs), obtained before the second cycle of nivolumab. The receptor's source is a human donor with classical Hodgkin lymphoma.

CDR3 DNA sequence: TGCGCCAGCAGCCAGGAGGGGAGAGACAATGAGCAGTTCTTC. Encoded protein: CASSQEGRDNEQFF. The rearrangement joins TRBV4-1 to TRBJ2-1; weak D call: TRBD2 (6 bases). V was clipped by 3 bases and J by 5 bases, with 11 bases between them. Germline CDR1 is MGHRA and CDR2 is YSYEKL. The CDR3 has 14 residues.